This T cell receptor (beta chain) was identified during a study of shared clonotypes between healthy human individuals. Whole-study results and caveats: With several donors compared, around 4.7% of naive CD4 clonotypes were shared.

Naivety among CD8 cells was defined by CD45RO negativity and positive CCR7 selection, thereby excluding terminally differentiated effector memory CD45RA+ cells. TCRdb keeps only in-frame clones here, not all; method: immunoSEQ multiplex PCR. The repertoire consists of approximately 2,200,000 clones, with approximately 94% occurring once and the leading ten covering 1.7%. CDR1 MNHEY and CDR2 SMNVEV come from the germline V gene (reference sequence). The CDR3 has 14 amino acids. Trimming pared 5 bases from V and 12 bases from J, leaving 20 bases between. On this clone: As yet, its antigen is unknown.

The chain employs TRBV27 and TRBJ2-1; D may be TRBD1 (5 bases). Sample: naive CD8+ T cells from PBMCs. The TCR was taken from a man aged 18 to 35 in good health. Some clones in this sample may be carry-over from other donors' samples. CDR3: CASSLQGLSPGQFF. CDR3 nucleotides: TGTGCCAGCAGTCTCCAGGGATTGTCCCCCGGGCAGTTCTTC.